This entry features one T cell receptor (beta chain) sequence. Profiled with immunoSEQ multiplex PCR; TCRdb holds only in-frame clones, not every one. The sample has tens of thousands of clones, around 80% seen once; the top ten hold roughly 30%. The sample comes from a study of blood T cell repertoires in COVID-19. Trimming cost V 6 bases and J 2 bases; bases outside gene matches: 3. CDR3 length: 13 amino acids. Specimen: peripheral blood. The chain joins TRBV12-3 or TRBV12-4 to TRBJ2-5, with 7 nucleotides matching TRBD2. This clonotype was obtained from a woman aged 80 or over with acute or convalescent COVID-19. Here the CDR3 DNA reads TGTGCCAGCAGCCGGACTAGTCAAGAGACCCAGTACTTC. Translation: CASSRTSQETQYF.